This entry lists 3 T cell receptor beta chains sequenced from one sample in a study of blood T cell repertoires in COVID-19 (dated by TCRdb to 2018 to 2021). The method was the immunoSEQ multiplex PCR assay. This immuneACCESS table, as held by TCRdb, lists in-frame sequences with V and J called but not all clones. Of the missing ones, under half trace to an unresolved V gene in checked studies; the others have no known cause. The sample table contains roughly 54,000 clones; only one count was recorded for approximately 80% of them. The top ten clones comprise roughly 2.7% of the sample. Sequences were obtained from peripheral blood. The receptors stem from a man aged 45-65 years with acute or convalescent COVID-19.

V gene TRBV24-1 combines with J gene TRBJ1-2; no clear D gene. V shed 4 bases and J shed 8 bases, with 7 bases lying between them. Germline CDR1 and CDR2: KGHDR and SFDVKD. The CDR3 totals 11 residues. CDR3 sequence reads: CATSEEGGYTF. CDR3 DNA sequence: TGTGCCACCAGTGAGGAGGGCGGCTACACCTTC.

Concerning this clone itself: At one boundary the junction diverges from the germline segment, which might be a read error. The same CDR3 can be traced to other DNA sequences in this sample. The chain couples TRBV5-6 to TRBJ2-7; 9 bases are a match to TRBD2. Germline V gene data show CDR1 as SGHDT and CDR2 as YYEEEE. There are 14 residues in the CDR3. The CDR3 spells CASSLLLAGYEQYF. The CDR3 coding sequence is TGTGCCAGCAGCTTGTTACTAGCGGGCTACGAGCAATACTTC.

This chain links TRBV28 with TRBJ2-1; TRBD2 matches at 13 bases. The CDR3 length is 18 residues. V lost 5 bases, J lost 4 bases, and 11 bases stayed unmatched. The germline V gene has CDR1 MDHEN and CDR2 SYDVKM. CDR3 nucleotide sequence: TGTGCCAGCAGTACTCCGGGACTAGCGGGATGGGGTTACAATGAGCAGTTCTTC. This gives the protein CASSTPGLAGWGYNEQFF.